This record concerns one T cell receptor (beta chain) sequence. The record originates from a study of T cells after somatic rescue of genetic block. The CDR3 is 14 amino acids. Deletions cut 0 bases from V and 9 bases from J, with 12 bases between. CDR1 and CDR2 from the germline V gene are SGHTA and FQGNSA. The method was immunoSEQ multiplex PCR; TCRdb's version includes in-frame clones alone and lacks a portion of them. The repertoire includes around 9,700 clones, 70% to 75% of them detected once, and around a fifth sits in the top ten. The sequenced sample was peripheral blood mononuclear cells (PBMCs). The chain employs TRBV7-2 and TRBJ2-4; tentatively, D is TRBD1 (6 bases). The clonotype was recovered from a boy younger than 18. CDR3 in DNA: TGTGCCAGCAGCTTAGCGGCCCCGACAGGCATTCAGTACTTC. This gives the protein CASSLAAPTGIQYF.